The rows below give T cell receptor beta chains drawn from one sample of a study of shared clonotypes between healthy human individuals. The assay was immunoSEQ multiplex PCR, and TCRdb's table has in-frame clones only and misses some. This table holds about 1 million clones, around three quarters found once. The specimen sequenced was memory CD4+ T cells from PBMCs. The receptor set was obtained from a man younger than 30 in good health. Some clones in this sample may be carry-over from other donors' samples. Each CDR3 is given with its conserved first and last residue.

V	J	CDR3
TRBV5-1	TRBJ2-1	CASSLGDGYNEQFF
TRBV27	TRBJ1-5	CASSLTGTGVQQPQHF
TRBV5-1	TRBJ1-3	CASSLGGTSSGNTIYF
TRBV28	TRBJ1-2	CASCKGGYGYTF
TRBV5-1	TRBJ2-1	CASRTSGRVDEQFF
TRBV23-1	TRBJ2-7	CASSQDTYEQYF
TRBV2	TRBJ2-5	CASRWGRQETQYF
TRBV28	TRBJ1-1	CASSFRQTGRRAFF
TRBV6-6	TRBJ1-1	CASSYPKNEAFF
TRBV2	TRBJ1-5	CASSEFRSISPQHF
TRBV11-2	TRBJ1-2	CASSLNLYSTNYGYTF
TRBV18	TRBJ1-4	CASSPGTGEVLFF
TRBV19	TRBJ1-1	CASQTRGGTEAFF
TRBV7-2	TRBJ1-2	CASSYHRGLGGYTF
TRBV6-5	TRBJ1-1	CASSLRENTEAFF
TRBV5-3	TRBJ2-2	CARSLHGRGSLAGGGTGELFF
TRBV9	TRBJ2-1	CASSVTGDSYNEQFF
TRBV28	TRBJ2-1	CATRPGTSGIDEQFF
TRBV7-2	TRBJ1-5	CASSSSRGGDSNQPQHF
TRBV28	TRBJ2-3	CASSPIMGQYTDTQYF
TRBV28	TRBJ1-2	CASSSTGGTYGYTF
TRBV7-8	TRBJ2-7	CASSLDRGEQYF
TRBV28	TRBJ1-5	CASSLEGRSNQPQHF
TRBV7-9	TRBJ1-1	CASSYTTGGGSWDTEAFF
TRBV28	TRBJ1-4	CASRGSSATNEKLFF
TRBV7-3	TRBJ2-5	CASGRKGETQYF
TRBV6-5	TRBJ2-5	CASSYSGLGGETQYF
TRBV4-2	TRBJ2-1	CASSHVSGLQSSNEQFF
TRBV29-1	TRBJ2-1	CSVTDSNEQFF
TRBV7-9	TRBJ1-2	CASSLSGGAGYGYTF
TRBV5-4	TRBJ2-5	CASSSADRLRRAQYF
TRBV5-4	TRBJ1-3	CASSLSAGRSGNTIYF
TRBV11-1	TRBJ2-2	CASSPGGYTGELFF
TRBV9	TRBJ2-5	CASSVDEREGRQYF
TRBV29-1	TRBJ2-5	CSASWGETQYF
TRBV11-2	TRBJ2-5	CASSLGVITNQETQYF
TRBV18	TRBJ1-3	CASSPLDSLSGNTIYF
TRBV6-1	TRBJ2-5	CASSEAWREGRETQYF
TRBV7-9	TRBJ2-7	CASSPGQPYEQYF
TRBV5-1	TRBJ2-4	CASSETGTNIQYF
TRBV6-1	TRBJ2-7	CASHKDWGGSYEQYF
TRBV7-3	TRBJ2-1	CASSQRTKSSYNEQFF
TRBV19	TRBJ1-1	CASMKSRGGTEAFF
TRBV5-1	TRBJ2-5	CASSTGLAGGKETQYF
TRBV10-3	TRBJ1-2	CAISLQGGYGYTF